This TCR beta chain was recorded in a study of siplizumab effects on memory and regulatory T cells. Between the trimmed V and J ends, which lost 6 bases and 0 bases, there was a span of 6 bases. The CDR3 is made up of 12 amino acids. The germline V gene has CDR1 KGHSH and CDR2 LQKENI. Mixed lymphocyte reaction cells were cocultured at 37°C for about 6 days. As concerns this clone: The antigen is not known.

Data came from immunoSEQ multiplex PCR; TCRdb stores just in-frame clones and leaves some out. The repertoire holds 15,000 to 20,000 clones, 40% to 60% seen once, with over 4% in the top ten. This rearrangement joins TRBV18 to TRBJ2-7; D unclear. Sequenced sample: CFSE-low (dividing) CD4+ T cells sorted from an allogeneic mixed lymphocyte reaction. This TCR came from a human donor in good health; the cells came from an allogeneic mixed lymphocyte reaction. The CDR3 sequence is CASSSSSYEQYF. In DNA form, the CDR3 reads TGTGCCAGCTCGTCCAGCTCCTACGAGCAGTACTTC. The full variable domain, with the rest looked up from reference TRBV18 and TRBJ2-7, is NAGVMQNPRHLVRRRGQEARLRCSPMKGHSHVYWYRQLPEEGLKFMVYLQKENIIDESGMPKERFSAEFPKEGPSILRIQQVVRGDSAAYFCASSSSSYEQYFGPGTRLTVT.